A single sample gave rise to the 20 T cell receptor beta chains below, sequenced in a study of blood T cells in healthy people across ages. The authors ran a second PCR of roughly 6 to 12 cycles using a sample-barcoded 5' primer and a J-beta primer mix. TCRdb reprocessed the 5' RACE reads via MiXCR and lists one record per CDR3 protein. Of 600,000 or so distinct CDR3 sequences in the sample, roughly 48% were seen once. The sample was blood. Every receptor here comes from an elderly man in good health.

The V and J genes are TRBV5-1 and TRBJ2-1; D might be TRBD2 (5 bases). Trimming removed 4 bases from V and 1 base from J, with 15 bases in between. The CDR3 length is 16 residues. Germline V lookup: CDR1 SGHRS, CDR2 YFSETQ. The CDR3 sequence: CASSLTLTGSYNEQFF. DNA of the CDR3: TGCGCCAGCAGCCTTACCCTAACGGGGTCCTACAATGAGCAGTTCTTC.

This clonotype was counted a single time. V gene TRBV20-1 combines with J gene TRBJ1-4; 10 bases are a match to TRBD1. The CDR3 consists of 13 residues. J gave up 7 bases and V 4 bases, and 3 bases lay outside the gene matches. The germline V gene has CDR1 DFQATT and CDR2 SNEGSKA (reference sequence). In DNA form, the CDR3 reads TGCAGTGCTAAGGGGGACAGGGGTGAAAAACTGTTTTTT. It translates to CSAKGDRGEKLFF.

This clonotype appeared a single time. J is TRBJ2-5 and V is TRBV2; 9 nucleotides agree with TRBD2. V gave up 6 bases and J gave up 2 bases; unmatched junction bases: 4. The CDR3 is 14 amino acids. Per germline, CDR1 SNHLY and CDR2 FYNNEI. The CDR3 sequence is CASRSAGGQETQYF. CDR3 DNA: TGTGCCAGCAGGTCGGCGGGAGGGCAAGAGACCCAGTACTTC.

CDR3 sequence (DNA): TGTGCCAGCGGATGGACAGGGGGTTCGGATGAGCAGTTCTTC. It is translated as CASGWTGGSDEQFF. V gene TRBV12-3 or TRBV12-4 combines with J gene TRBJ2-1; 10 positions match TRBD1. The CDR3 spans 14 residues. V dropped 8 bases and J dropped 8; count of bases not matched to a gene: 9.

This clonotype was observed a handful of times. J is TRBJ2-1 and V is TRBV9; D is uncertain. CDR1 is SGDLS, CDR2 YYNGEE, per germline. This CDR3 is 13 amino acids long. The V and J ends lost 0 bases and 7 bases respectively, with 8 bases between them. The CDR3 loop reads CASSVGSENEQFF. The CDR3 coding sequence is TGTGCCAGCAGCGTAGGATCGGAAAATGAGCAGTTCTTC.

The CDR3 sequence: CASSVGTRPYSEQYF. As DNA, the CDR3 is TGTGCCAGCAGCGTAGGGACGCGGCCCTACTCCGAGCAGTACTTC. The chain recombines TRBV9 with TRBJ2-7; the D is unclear. The ends were cut back, 0 bases at V and 6 bases at J, with 16 bases in the middle. In germline, CDR1 is SGDLS, CDR2 YYNGEE. This CDR3 contains 15 residues.

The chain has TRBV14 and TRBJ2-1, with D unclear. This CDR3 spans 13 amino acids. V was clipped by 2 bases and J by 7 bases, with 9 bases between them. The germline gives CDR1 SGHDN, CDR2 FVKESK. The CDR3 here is CASSQYRRNEQFF. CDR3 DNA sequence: TGTGCCAGCAGCCAATACCGAAGGAATGAGCAGTTCTTC.

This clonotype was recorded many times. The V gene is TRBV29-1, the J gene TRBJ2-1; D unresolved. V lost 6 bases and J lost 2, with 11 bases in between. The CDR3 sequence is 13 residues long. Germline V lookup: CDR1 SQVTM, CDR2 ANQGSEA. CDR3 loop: CSVSEDPYNEQFF. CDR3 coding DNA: TGCAGCGTCAGTGAGGACCCCTACAATGAGCAGTTCTTC.

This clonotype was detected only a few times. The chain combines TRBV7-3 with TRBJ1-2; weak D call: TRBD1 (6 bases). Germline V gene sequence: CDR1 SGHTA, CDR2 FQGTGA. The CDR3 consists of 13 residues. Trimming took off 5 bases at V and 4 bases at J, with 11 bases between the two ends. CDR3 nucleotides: TGTGCCAGCAGCGCCGGGGGCCGCTATGGCTACACCTTC. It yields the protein CASSAGGRYGYTF.

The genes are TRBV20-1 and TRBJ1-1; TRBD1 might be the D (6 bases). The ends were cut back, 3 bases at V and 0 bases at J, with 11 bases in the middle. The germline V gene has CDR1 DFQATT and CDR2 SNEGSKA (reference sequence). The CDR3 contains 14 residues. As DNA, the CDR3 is TGCAGTGCTAGCCGGGGGCCCTTGAACACTGAAGCTTTCTTT. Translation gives CSASRGPLNTEAFF.

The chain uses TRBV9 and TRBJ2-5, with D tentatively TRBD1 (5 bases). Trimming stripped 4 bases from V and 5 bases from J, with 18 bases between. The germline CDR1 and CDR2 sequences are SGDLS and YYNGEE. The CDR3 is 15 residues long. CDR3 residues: CASSSHQGQGETQYF. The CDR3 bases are TGTGCCAGCAGCTCCCACCAAGGACAAGGGGAGACCCAGTACTTC.

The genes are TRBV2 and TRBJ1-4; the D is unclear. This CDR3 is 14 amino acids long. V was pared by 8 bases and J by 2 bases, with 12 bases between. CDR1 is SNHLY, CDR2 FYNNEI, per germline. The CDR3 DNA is TGTGCCAGCGTTCCGGAGTTCACTAATGAAAAACTGTTTTTT. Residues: CASVPEFTNEKLFF.

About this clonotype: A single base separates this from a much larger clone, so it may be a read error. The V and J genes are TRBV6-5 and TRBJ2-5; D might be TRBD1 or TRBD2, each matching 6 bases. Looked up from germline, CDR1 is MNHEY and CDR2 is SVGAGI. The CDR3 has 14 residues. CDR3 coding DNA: TGTGCCAGCAGGGAGGGGGGTACACAAGGGACCCAGTACTTC. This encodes CASREGGTQGTQYF.

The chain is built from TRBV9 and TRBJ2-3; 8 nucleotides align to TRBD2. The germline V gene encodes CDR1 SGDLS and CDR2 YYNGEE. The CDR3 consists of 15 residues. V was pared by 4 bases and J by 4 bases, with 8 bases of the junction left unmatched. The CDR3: CASSPPGGAADTQYF. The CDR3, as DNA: TGTGCCAGCAGCCCCCCCGGGGGGGCCGCAGATACGCAGTATTTT.

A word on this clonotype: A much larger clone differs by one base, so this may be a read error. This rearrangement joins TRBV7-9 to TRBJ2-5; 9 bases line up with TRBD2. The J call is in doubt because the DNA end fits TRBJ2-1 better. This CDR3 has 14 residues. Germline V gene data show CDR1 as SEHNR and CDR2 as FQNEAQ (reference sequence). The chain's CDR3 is CATGLAGFQETQFF. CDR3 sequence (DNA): TGTGCCACCGGCCTAGCGGGATTCCAAGAGACCCAGTTCTTC.

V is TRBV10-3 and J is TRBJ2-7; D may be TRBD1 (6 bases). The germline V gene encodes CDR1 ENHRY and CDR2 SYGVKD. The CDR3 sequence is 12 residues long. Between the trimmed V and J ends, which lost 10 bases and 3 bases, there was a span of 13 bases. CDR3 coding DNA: TGTGCCACCCGGACAGAGAACTACGAGCAGTACTTC. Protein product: CATRTENYEQYF.

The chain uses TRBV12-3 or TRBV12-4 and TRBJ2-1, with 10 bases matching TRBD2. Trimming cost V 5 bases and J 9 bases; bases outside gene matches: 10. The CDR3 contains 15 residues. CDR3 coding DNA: TGTGCCAGCAGTGCCGCAAGCGGGAGGGGTGGTGAGCAGTTCTTC. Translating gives CASSAASGRGGEQFF.

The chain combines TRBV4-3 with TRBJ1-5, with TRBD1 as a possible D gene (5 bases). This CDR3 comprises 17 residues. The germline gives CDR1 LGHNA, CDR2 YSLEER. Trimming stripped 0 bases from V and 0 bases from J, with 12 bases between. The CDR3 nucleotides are TGCGCCAGCAGCCAAGATGGGGGGTTATATAGCAATCAGCCCCAGCATTTT. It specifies CASSQDGGLYSNQPQHF.

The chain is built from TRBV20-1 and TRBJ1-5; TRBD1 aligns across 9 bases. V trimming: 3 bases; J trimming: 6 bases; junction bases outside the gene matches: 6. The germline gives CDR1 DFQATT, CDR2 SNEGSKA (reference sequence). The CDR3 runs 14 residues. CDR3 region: CSASRDRDGQPQHF. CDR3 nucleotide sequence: TGCAGTGCTAGTCGGGACAGGGACGGTCAGCCCCAGCATTTT.

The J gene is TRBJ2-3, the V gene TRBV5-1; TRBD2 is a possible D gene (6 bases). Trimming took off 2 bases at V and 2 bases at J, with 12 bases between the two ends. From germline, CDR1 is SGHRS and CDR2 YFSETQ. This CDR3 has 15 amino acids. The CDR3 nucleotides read TGCGCCAGCAGCTTCCGTCCGGGGGACACAGATACGCAGTATTTT. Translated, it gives CASSFRPGDTDTQYF. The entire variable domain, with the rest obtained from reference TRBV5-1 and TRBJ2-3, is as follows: KAGVTQTPRYLIKTRGQQVTLSCSPISGHRSVSWYQQTPGQGLQFLFEYFSETQRNKGNFPGRFSGRQFSNSRSEMNVSTLELGDSALYLCASSFRPGDTDTQYFGPGTRLTVL.